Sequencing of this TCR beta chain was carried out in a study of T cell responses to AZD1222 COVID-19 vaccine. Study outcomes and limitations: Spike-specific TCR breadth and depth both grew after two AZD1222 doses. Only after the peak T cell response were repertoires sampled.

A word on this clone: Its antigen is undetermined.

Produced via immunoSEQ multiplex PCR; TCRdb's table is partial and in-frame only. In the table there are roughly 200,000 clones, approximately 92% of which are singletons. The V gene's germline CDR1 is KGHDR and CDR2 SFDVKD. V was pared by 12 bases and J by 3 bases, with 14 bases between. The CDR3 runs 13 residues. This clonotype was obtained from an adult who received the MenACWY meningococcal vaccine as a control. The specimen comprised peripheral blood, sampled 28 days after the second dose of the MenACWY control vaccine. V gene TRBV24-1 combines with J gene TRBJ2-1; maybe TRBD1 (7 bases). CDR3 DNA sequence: TGTGCCGTGCGGGACAGAGACTACAATGAGCAGTTCTTC. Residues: CAVRDRDYNEQFF.